This T cell receptor (beta chain) is from a study of blood T cell repertoires in COVID-19. At the level of the study: Acute and convalescent COVID-19 samples came from the United States, Italy and Spain. PBMCs, B-cell-depleted T cells, or T cells provided the cDNA or gDNA that made up the material.

Original methodology: Reference gene primers were amplified, and this amplification served to estimate nucleated cell counts. TCRdb keeps only in-frame clones here, not all; method: immunoSEQ multiplex PCR. That table furnishes V, J and clone size, whereas the DNA furnished D and trimming. The sample includes over 200,000 clones, around 85% of them seen just once. The V gene end was trimmed by 3 bases and the J gene end by 1 base; junction bases not matched to a gene: 7. The length of the CDR3 is 16 residues. The germline V gene has CDR1 DFQATT and CDR2 SNEGSKA (reference sequence). The sequence was collected from a human donor in a cohort sampled during active COVID-19. The sequencing input was peripheral blood. The chain links TRBV20-1 to TRBJ1-2, with 11 bases matching TRBD1. This CDR3 reads CSASRDRGTGNYGYTF. The CDR3 DNA is TGCAGTGCTAGTAGGGACAGGGGGACGGGTAACTATGGCTACACCTTC.